This T cell receptor (beta chain) was recorded in a study of glioma-infiltrating T cells after dendritic cell vaccination. Study context: Samples are from glioblastoma patients in Phase I and II dendritic cell vaccine trials.

This clone came up a few times. The time point: after dendritic cell vaccination, including at tumor progression/relapse. None of the glioblastoma patients had an isocitrate dehydrogenase mutation. Input was around 2.1 ug genomic DNA, or all available if less. Primers: 60 V beta forward and 13 J beta reverse. Clones were read by immunoSEQ multiplex PCR, and TCRdb kept only the in-frame ones, dropping some. The sample consists of 110,000 or so clones, around 91% of them appearing once. The CDR3 spans 14 residues. V was trimmed by 3 bases and J by 4 bases, leaving 10 bases between them. Per germline, CDR1 MNHNS and CDR2 SASEGT.

This TCR derives from a human donor with glioblastoma. Sequenced material: blood, taken after dendritic cell vaccination. The chain recombines TRBV6-1 with TRBJ2-4, with D unresolved. The CDR3 protein is CASSEAHPKNIQYF. The CDR3 bases are TGTGCCAGCAGTGAGGCCCACCCAAAAAACATTCAGTACTTC.